This T cell receptor beta chain was profiled in a study of blood T cell repertoires in COVID-19. As for the study in general: Material from acute and convalescent COVID-19 was sourced from the United States, Italy and Spain. PBMCs, B-cell-depleted T cells, or T cells were the source of the cDNA or gDNA that made up the material.

In the study's own analysis: Amplification from reference gene primers served as the basis for estimated nucleated cell counts. Here immunoSEQ multiplex PCR was the method, and the copy in TCRdb shows in-frame clones only, minus some. V, J and clone size are taken as reported in that table, and D and trimming were inferred from the DNA itself. The sample includes tens of thousands of clones, 82% of them seen just once. Looked up from germline, CDR1 is LGHDT and CDR2 is YNNKEL (reference sequence). The length of the CDR3 is 15 residues. V shed 3 bases, J shed 8 bases, and the junction held 9 bases outside the gene matches.

The clonotype was recovered from a woman aged 55-69 years with acute or convalescent COVID-19. V and J are TRBV3-1 (or the pseudogene TRBV3-2) and TRBJ1-4; 7 bases agree with TRBD1. Sequenced input: peripheral blood. In DNA, the CDR3 is TGTGCCAGCAGCCAGGGGACAGCAGAATGGGAAAAACTGTTTTTT. Its translation: CASSQGTAEWEKLFF.